These T cell receptor beta chains were read from a single sample in a study of blood T cells in healthy people across ages. TCRdb called the 5' RACE reads again in MiXCR, with one record for every CDR3 protein. The sample contains 950,000 to 1,200,000 distinct CDR3 sequences, 35% to 40% of which appear only once. The sequencing sample was made of blood. The receptors come from a man younger than 35 in good health. Each CDR3 is given with its conserved first and last residue. Fields, in order: V gene, J gene, D gene, clone size, CDR3 DNA, CDR3 protein. D genes are given only for firm matches. For some rows the clone size is stated as once, few or many, or as a class when expanded; others skip it.

v_gene: TRBV10-3; j_gene: TRBJ1-2; d_gene: TRBD1; abundance: many; CDR3nt: TGTGCCATCAGCCTCGGACAGGGGACCTATGGCTACACCTTC; CDR3aa: CAISLGQGTYGYTF
v_gene: TRBV12-3/TRBV12-4; j_gene: TRBJ2-1; d_gene: NA; abundance: NA; CDR3nt: TGTGCCAGCAGTTTTTCGGGGGTTGGGTCCTACAATGAGCAGTTCTTC; CDR3aa: CASSFSGVGSYNEQFF
v_gene: TRBV4-1; j_gene: TRBJ1-5; d_gene: NA; abundance: NA; CDR3nt: TGCGCCAGCAGCCAAGAGAAGCCAGGGGTAACTCGAGGTCAGCCCCAGCATTTT; CDR3aa: CASSQEKPGVTRGQPQHF
v_gene: TRBV7-6; j_gene: TRBJ2-1; d_gene: NA; abundance: NA; CDR3nt: TGTGCCGGCAGTTTTTTAGGGTCAGGGGGGAATGAGCAGTTCTTC; CDR3aa: CAGSFLGSGGNEQFF
v_gene: TRBV7-3; j_gene: TRBJ1-1; d_gene: NA; abundance: once; CDR3nt: TGTGCCAGCAGCTTAAACGGGGGTCCGCGAGGGACTGAAGCTTTCTTT; CDR3aa: CASSLNGGPRGTEAFF
v_gene: TRBV7-2; j_gene: TRBJ1-5; d_gene: NA; abundance: few; CDR3nt: TGTGCCAGCAGCTTAGCGGCCAGGGGGCCCCAGCATTTT; CDR3aa: CASSLAARGPQHF
v_gene: TRBV9; j_gene: TRBJ2-1; d_gene: NA; abundance: few; CDR3nt: TGTGCCAGCAGCCGTGGATCGGGGGTCACCTACAATGAGCAGTTCTTC; CDR3aa: CASSRGSGVTYNEQFF
v_gene: TRBV20-1; j_gene: TRBJ1-2; d_gene: NA; abundance: NA; CDR3nt: TGCAGTGCTAGAGATTTGGGCAGGGAAGGGTATGGCTACACCTTC; CDR3aa: CSARDLGREGYGYTF
v_gene: TRBV5-1; j_gene: TRBJ2-5; d_gene: NA; abundance: many; CDR3nt: TGCGCCAGCAGCTCCTCCTTGGAGACCCAGTACTTC; CDR3aa: CASSSSLETQYF
v_gene: TRBV5-4; j_gene: TRBJ1-1; d_gene: NA; abundance: NA; CDR3nt: TGTGCCAGCAGCTTGATAGAGGGAGTAACTGAAGCTTTCTTT; CDR3aa: CASSLIEGVTEAFF
v_gene: TRBV2; j_gene: TRBJ2-3; d_gene: NA; abundance: few; CDR3nt: TGTGCCAGCAGTGCGGCAAACACAGATACGCAGTATTTT; CDR3aa: CASSAANTDTQYF